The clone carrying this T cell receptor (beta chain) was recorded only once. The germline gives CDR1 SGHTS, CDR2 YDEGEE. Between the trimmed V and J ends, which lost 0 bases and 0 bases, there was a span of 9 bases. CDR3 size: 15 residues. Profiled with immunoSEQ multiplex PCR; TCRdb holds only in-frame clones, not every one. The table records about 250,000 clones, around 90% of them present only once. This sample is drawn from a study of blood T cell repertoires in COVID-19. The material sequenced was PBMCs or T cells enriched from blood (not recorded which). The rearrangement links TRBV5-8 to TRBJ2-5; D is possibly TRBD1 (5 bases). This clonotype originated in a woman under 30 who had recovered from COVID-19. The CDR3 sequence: CASSLGQMYQETQYF. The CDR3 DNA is TGTGCCAGCAGCTTGGGACAGATGTACCAAGAGACCCAGTACTTC. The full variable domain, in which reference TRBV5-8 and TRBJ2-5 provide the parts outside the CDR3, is EAGVTQSPTHLIKTRGQQATLRCSPISGHTSVYWYQQALGLGLQFLLWYDEGEERNRGNFPPRFSGRQFPNYSSELNVNALELEDSALYLCASSLGQMYQETQYFGPGTRLLVL.